This TCR beta chain was recovered during a study of blood T cell repertoires in COVID-19. Study details: Acute-phase and convalescent COVID-19 samples originated in the United States, Italy and Spain. Sources were T cells, B-cell-depleted T cells, or PBMCs; the material itself was cDNA or gDNA.

Source study methods: Estimated nucleated cell counts came from reference gene primer amplification. Libraries were prepared by immunoSEQ multiplex PCR; TCRdb keeps only in-frame clonotypes and omits some of them. V, J and clone size were drawn from that table, and D and trimming were deduced from the DNA. The sample has hundreds of thousands of clones, 75% to 90% seen once. In germline, CDR1 is LNHNV, CDR2 YYDKDF (reference sequence). Germline trimming cut 4 bases from V and 3 bases from J; bases unmatched to any gene: 15. This CDR3 has 19 residues. This TCR came from a woman aged 25 to 39 with active or convalescent COVID-19. The specimen sequenced was peripheral blood. The V and J genes are TRBV15 and TRBJ2-7; 13 bases align to TRBD2. The chain's CDR3 is CATSKRTGDGLAGVYEQYF. CDR3 DNA sequence: TGTGCCACCAGCAAGAGGACAGGGGACGGACTAGCGGGAGTCTACGAGCAGTACTTC.